This T cell receptor beta chain was observed in a study of blood T cell repertoires in COVID-19. Across the whole study: Whether acute or convalescent, the COVID-19 samples came from the United States, Italy and Spain. The cDNA or gDNA used as material had been derived from T cells, B-cell-depleted T cells, or PBMCs.

CDR3 length: 14 residues. Trimming cost V 3 bases and J 4 bases, with 9 bases left between them. CDR1 and CDR2 (germline): SNHLY, FYNNEI. In the authors' workflow: Scientists estimated how many nucleated cells there were by amplifying reference gene primers. Clones were read by immunoSEQ multiplex PCR, and TCRdb kept only the in-frame ones, dropping some. For V, J and clone size, that table is used; D and trimming come from the DNA. Counted here are fewer than 350,000 clones, around nine tenths occurring once; the ten biggest clones make up roughly 5%. The chain recombines TRBV2 with TRBJ1-4; D is uncertain. The sample taken for sequencing was peripheral blood. This clonotype was sampled from a man aged 40-49 years with acute or convalescent COVID-19. The CDR3 nucleotides are TGTGCCAGCAGTGAGGAGCGAGGTAATGAAAAACTGTTTTTT. Translation gives CASSEERGNEKLFF.